The T cell receptor (beta chain) described here comes from a study of cytomegalovirus exposure and HLA in healthy donors. Study-wide findings and caveats: Apparent HLA restriction characterized most CMV-associated TCR beta chains in a later analysis. Roughly even sequencing depth across donors was the assumption behind the presence/absence analyses. Sequencing likely generated an artifact that appeared as a cluster of highly shared sequence variants.

The study ran its PCR with 60 Vbeta and 13 Jbeta primers. Original data processing: In a later analysis, roughly 11 million of tens of millions of unique beta chains occurred in at least two donors. Repertoires were generated with immunoSEQ multiplex PCR, while TCRdb's copy carries only in-frame clones and drops some. The V and J calls and clone size were taken over from that table, and D and trimming were inferred from the DNA. The sample holds 95,000 to 150,000 clones; roughly 80% are singletons and the top ten take about 2.5%. After removal of 5 bases from V and 3 bases from J, the junction contained 9 bases not matched to a gene. Germline V gives CDR1 KGHSH, CDR2 LQKENI. The CDR3 has 16 residues. Worth noting for this clone: What it recognizes is unknown.

The sequence was obtained from a woman aged 40 to 50 in good health and CMV-seropositive. Sequenced: PBMCs. The gene calls are TRBV18 and TRBJ1-5; the match to TRBD1 covers 8 bases. CDR3 DNA sequence: TGTGCCAGCTCAAATCCGTTGACAGGGGCCAATCAGCCCCAGCATTTT. Amino acids: CASSNPLTGANQPQHF.